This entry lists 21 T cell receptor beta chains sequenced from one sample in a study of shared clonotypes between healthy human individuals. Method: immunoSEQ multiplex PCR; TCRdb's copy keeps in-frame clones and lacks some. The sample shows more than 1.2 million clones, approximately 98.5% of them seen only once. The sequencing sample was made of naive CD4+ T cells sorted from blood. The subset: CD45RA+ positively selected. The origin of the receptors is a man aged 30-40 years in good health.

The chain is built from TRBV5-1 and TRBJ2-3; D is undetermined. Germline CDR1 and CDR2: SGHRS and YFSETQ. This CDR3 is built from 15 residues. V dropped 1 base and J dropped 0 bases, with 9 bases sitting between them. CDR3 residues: CASSLKRFSTDTQYF. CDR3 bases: TGCGCCAGCAGCTTGAAAAGGTTTAGCACAGATACGCAGTATTTT.

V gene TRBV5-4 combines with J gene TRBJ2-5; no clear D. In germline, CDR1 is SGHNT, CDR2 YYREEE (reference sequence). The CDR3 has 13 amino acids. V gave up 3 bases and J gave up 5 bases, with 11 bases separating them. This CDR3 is CASSSTRAETQYF. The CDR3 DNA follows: TGTGCCAGCAGCTCCACCCGGGCCGAGACCCAGTACTTC.

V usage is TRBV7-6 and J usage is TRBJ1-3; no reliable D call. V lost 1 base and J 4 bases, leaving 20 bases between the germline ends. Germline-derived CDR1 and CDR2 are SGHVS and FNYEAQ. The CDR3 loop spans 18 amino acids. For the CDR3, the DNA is TGTGCCAGCAGCTTAGAGGCGGGCAGTACTCAAGAAGGAAACACCATATATTTT. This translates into CASSLEAGSTQEGNTIYF.

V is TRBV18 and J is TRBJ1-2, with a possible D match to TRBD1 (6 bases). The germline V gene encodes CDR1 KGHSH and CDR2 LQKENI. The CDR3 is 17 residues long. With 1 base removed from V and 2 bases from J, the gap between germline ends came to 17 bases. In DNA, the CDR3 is TGTGCCAGCTCACCACAAAACTTAGTACAGGGCAACTATGGCTACACCTTC. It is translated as CASSPQNLVQGNYGYTF. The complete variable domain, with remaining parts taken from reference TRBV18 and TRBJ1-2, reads NAGVMQNPRHLVRRRGQEARLRCSPMKGHSHVYWYRQLPEEGLKFMVYLQKENIIDESGMPKERFSAEFPKEGPSILRIQQVVRGDSAAYFCASSPQNLVQGNYGYTFGSGTRLTVV.

The CDR3, as DNA: TGCGCCAGCAGCTTTTTGGAGAGCGGGTTTTCCACCGGGGAGCTGTTTTTT. Translating gives CASSFLESGFSTGELFF. This chain joins TRBV5-1 and TRBJ2-2; tentatively, D is TRBD2 (6 bases). This CDR3 is 17 amino acids long. Germline CDR1 is SGHRS and CDR2 is YFSETQ. Trimming took off 2 bases at V and 4 bases at J, with 18 bases between the two ends.

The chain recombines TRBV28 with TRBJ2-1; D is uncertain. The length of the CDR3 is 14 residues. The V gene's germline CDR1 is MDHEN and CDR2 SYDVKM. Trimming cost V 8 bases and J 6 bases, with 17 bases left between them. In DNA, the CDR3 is TGTGCCAGCGGGCTCCTCTCCAAGGTCAATGAGCAGTTCTTC. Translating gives CASGLLSKVNEQFF.

The chain's CDR3 is CASSLGGGSDTQYF. The CDR3 DNA sequence: TGCGCCAGCAGCTTGGGAGGGGGCTCAGATACGCAGTATTTT. The J gene is TRBJ2-3, the V gene TRBV5-1; 7 bases are shared with TRBD1. The CDR3 contains 14 residues. Germline V gives CDR1 SGHRS, CDR2 YFSETQ. Trimming took 0 bases from V and 4 from J; bases not matched to a gene: 2.

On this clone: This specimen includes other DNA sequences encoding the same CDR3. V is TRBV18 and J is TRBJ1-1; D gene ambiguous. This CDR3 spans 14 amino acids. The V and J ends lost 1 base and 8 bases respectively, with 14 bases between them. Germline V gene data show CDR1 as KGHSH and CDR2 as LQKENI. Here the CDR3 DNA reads TGTGCCAGCTCACCACAGGGAGACAACCCCGAAGCTTTCTTT. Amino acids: CASSPQGDNPEAFF.

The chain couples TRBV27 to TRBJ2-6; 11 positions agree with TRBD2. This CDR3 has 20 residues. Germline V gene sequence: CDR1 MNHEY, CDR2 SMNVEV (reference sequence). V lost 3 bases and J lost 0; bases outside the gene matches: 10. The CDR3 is CASSFRGTSGLNSGANVLTF. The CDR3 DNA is TGTGCCAGCAGTTTCCGGGGGACTAGCGGTTTAAACTCTGGGGCCAACGTCCTGACTTTC.

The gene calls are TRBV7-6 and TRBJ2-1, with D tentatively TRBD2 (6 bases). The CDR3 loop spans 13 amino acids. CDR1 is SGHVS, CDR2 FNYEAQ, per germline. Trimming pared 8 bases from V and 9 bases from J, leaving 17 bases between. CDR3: CASSPGGPGEQFF. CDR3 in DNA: TGTGCCAGCTCCCCAGGAGGGCCGGGTGAGCAGTTCTTC.

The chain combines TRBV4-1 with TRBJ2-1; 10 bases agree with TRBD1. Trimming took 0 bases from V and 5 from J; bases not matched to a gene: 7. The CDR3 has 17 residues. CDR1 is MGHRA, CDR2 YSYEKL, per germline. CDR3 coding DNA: TGCGCCAGCAGCCAAGATCGCTGGACAGGGGGGCACAATGAGCAGTTCTTC. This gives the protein CASSQDRWTGGHNEQFF.

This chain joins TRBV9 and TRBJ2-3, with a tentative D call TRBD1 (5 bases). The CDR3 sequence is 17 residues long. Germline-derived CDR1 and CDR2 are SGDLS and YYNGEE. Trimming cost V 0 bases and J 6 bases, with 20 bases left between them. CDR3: CASSVGWGGLKVDTQYF. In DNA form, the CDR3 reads TGTGCCAGCAGCGTAGGTTGGGGCGGCCTAAAGGTGGATACGCAGTATTTT. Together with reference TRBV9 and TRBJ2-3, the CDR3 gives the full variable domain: DSGVTQTPKHLITATGQRVTLRCSPRSGDLSVYWYQQSLDQGLQFLIQYYNGEERAKGNILERFSAQQFPDLHSELNLSSLELGDSALYFCASSVGWGGLKVDTQYFGPGTRLTVL.

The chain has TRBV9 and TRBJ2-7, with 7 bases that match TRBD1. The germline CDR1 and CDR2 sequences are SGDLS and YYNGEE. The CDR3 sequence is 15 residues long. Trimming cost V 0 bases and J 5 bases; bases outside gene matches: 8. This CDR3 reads CASSVAARGSDEQYF. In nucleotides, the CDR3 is TGTGCCAGCAGCGTAGCGGCCAGGGGGTCCGACGAGCAGTACTTC. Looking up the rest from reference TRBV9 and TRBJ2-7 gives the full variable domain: DSGVTQTPKHLITATGQRVTLRCSPRSGDLSVYWYQQSLDQGLQFLIQYYNGEERAKGNILERFSAQQFPDLHSELNLSSLELGDSALYFCASSVAARGSDEQYFGPGTRLTVT.

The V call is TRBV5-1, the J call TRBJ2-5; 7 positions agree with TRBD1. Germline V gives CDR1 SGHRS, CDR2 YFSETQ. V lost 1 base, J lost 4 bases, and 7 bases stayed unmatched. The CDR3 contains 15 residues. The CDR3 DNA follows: TGCGCCAGCAGCTTGTCGGGGACAGTGGGAGAGACCCAGTACTTC. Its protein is CASSLSGTVGETQYF.

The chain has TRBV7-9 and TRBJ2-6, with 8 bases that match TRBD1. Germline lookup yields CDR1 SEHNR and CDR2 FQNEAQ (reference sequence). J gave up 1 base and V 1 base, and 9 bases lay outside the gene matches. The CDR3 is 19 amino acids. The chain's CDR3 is CASSLGQGRGSSGANVLTF. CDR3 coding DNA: TGTGCCAGCAGCTTAGGACAGGGGCGCGGGTCTTCTGGGGCCAACGTCCTGACTTTC.

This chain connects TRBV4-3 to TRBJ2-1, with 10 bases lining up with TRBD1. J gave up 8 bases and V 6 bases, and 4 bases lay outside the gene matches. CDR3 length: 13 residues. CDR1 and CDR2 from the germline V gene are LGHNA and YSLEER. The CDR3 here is CASSSGQGDEQFF. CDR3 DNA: TGCGCCAGCAGTTCCGGACAGGGGGATGAGCAGTTCTTC.

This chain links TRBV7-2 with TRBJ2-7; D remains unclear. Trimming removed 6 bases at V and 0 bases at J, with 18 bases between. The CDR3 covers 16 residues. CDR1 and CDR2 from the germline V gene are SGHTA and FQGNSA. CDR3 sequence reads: CASSSFVSYSSYEQYF. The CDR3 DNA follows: TGTGCCAGCAGTTCCTTCGTGTCGTATTCCTCCTACGAGCAGTACTTC. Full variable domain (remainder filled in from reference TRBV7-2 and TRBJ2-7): GAGVSQSPSNKVTEKGKDVELRCDPISGHTALYWYRQSLGQGLEFLIYFQGNSAPDKSGLPSDRFSAERTGGSVSTLTIQRTQQEDSAVYLCASSSFVSYSSYEQYFGPGTRLTVT.

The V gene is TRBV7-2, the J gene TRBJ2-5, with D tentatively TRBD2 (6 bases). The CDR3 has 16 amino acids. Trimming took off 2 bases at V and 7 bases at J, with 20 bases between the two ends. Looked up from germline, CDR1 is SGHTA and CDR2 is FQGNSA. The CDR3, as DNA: TGTGCCAGCAGCTTAAATCCGAGCGTAGCCGGGGGGACCCAGTACTTC. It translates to CASSLNPSVAGGTQYF.

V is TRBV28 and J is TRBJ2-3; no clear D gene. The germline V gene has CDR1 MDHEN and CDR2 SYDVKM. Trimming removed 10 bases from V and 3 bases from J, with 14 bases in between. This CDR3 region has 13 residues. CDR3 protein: CANEFRVTDTQYF. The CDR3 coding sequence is TGTGCCAACGAGTTTCGAGTTACAGATACGCAGTATTTT.

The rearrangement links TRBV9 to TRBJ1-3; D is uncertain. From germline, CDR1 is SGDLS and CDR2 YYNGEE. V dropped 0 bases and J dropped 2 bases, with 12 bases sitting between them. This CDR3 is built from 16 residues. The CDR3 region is CASSVDPVHPGNTIYF. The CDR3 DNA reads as TGTGCCAGCAGCGTAGATCCTGTGCATCCTGGAAACACCATATATTTT.

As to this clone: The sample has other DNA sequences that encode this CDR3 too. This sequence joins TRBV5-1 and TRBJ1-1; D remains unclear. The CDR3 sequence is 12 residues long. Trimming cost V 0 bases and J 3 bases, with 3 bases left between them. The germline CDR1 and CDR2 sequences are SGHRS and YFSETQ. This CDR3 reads CASSLGDTEAFF. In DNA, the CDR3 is TGCGCCAGCAGCTTGGGAGACACTGAAGCTTTCTTT.